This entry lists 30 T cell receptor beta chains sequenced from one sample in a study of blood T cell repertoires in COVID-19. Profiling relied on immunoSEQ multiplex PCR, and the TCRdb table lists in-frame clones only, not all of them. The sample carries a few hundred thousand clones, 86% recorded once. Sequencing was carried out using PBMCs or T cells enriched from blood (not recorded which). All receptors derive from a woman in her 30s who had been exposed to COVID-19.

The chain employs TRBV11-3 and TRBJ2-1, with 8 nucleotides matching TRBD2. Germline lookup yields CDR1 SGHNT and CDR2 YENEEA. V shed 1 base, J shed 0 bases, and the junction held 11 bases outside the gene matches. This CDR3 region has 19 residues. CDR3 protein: CASSLGPRLALSSYNEQFF. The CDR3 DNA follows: TGTGCCAGCAGCTTAGGCCCCCGACTAGCGCTGAGCTCCTACAATGAGCAGTTCTTC.

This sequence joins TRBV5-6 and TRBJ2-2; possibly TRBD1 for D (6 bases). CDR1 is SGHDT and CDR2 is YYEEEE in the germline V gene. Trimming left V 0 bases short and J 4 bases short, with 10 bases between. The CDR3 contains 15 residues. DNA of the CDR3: TGTGCCAGCAGCTTGGTTGGGACACCCACCGGGGAGCTGTTTTTT. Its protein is CASSLVGTPTGELFF. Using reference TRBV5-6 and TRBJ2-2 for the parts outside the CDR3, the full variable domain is DAGVTQSPTHLIKTRGQQVTLRCSPKSGHDTVSWYQQALGQGPQFIFQYYEEEERQRGNFPDRFSGHQFPNYSSELNVNALLLGDSALYLCASSLVGTPTGELFFGEGSRLTVL.

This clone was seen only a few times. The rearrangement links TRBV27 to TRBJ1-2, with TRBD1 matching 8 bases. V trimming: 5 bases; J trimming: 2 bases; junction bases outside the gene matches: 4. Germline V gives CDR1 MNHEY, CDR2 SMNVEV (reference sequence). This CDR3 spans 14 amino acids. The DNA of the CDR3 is TGTGCCAGCAGTACCCGACAGGGGAACTATGGCTACACCTTC. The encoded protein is CASSTRQGNYGYTF.

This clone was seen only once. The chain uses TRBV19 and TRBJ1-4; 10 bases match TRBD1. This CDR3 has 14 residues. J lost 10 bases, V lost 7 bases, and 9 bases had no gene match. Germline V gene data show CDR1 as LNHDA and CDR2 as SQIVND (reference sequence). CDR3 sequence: CASTLGQGSGKLFF. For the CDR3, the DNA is TGTGCCAGTACCTTGGGACAGGGGAGTGGAAAACTGTTTTTT.

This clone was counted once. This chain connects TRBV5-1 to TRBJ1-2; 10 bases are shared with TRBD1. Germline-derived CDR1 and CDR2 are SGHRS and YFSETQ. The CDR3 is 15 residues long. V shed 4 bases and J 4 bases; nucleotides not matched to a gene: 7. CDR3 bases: TGCGCCAGCAGCCAGCGACAGGGGGCGATCTATGGCTACACCTTC. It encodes CASSQRQGAIYGYTF.

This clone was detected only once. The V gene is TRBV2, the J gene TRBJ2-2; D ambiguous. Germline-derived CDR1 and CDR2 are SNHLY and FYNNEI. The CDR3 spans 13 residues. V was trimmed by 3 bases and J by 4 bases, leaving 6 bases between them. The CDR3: CASSDLATGELFF. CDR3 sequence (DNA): TGTGCCAGCAGTGACTTGGCCACCGGGGAGCTGTTTTTT. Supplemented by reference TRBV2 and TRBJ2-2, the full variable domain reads EPEVTQTPSHQVTQMGQEVILRCVPISNHLYFYWYRQILGQKVEFLVSFYNNEISEKSEIFDDQFSVERPDGSNFTLKIRSTKLEDSAMYFCASSDLATGELFFGEGSRLTVL.

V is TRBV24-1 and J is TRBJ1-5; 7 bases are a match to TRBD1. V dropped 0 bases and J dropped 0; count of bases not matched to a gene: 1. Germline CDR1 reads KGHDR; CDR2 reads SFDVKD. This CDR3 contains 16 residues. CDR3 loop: CATSDLTGDSNQPQHF. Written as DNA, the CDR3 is TGTGCCACCAGTGATTTGACAGGGGATAGCAATCAGCCCCAGCATTTT.

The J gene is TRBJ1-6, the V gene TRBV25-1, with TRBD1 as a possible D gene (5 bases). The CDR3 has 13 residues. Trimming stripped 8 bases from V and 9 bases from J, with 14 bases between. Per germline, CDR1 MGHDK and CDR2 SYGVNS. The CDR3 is CASSMGGGSPLHF. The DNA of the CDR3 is TGTGCCAGCTCAATGGGGGGGGGTTCACCCCTCCACTTT. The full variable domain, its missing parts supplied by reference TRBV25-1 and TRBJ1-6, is EADIYQTPRYLVIGTGKKITLECSQTMGHDKMYWYQQDPGMELHLIHYSYGVNSTEKGDLSSESTVSRIRTEHFPLTLESARPSHTSQYLCASSMGGGSPLHFGNGTRLTVT.

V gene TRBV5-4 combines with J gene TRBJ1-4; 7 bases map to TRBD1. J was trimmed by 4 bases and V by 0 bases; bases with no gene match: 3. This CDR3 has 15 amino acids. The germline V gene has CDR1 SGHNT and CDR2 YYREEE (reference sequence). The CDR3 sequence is CASSLAGQSNEKLFF. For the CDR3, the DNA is TGTGCCAGCAGCTTGGCGGGACAGAGTAATGAAAAACTGTTTTTT.

DNA for the CDR3: TGTGCCAGCAGGGGGCCAGGGGCGCGTCTCGGAAACACCATATATTTT. This codes for CASRGPGARLGNTIYF. The rearrangement uses TRBV5-6 and TRBJ1-3; TRBD1 might be the D (6 bases). Germline lookup yields CDR1 SGHDT and CDR2 YYEEEE. Between the trimmed V and J ends, which lost 5 bases and 4 bases, there was a span of 19 bases. The CDR3 contains 16 residues.

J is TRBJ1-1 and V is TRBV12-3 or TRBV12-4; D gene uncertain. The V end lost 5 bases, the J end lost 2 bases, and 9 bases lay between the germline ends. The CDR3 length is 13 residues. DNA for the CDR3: TGTGCCAGCAGTGCGGGCCGAAACACTGAAGCTTTCTTT. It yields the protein CASSAGRNTEAFF.

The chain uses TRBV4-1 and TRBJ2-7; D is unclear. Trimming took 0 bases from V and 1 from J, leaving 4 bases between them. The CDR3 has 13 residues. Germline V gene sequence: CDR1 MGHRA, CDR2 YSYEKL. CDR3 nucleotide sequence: TGCGCCAGCAGCCAAGACAGGTCCTACGAGCAGTACTTC. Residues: CASSQDRSYEQYF.

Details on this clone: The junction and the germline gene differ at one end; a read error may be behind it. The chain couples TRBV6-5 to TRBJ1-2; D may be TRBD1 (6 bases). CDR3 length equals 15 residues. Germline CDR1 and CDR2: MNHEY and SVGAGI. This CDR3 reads CASIPWPQTTTGPQF. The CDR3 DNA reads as TGTGCCAGCATCCCTTGGCCTCAAACGACGACAGGCCCCCAATTC.

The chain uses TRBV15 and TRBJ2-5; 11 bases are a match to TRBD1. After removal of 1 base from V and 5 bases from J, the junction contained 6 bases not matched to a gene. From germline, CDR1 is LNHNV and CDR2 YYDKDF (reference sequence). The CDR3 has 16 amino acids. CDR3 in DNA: TGTGCCACCAGCAGAGGGACAGGGGGCCCCCGGGAGACCCAGTACTTC. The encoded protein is CATSRGTGGPRETQYF.

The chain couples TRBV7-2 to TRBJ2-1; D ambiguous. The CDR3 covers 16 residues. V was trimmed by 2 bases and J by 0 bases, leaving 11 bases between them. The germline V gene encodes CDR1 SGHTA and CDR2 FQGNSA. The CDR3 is CASSLIPASSYNEQFF. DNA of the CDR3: TGTGCCAGCAGCTTAATTCCGGCTAGCTCCTACAATGAGCAGTTCTTC. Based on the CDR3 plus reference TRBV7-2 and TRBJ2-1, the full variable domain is GAGVSQSPSNKVTEKGKDVELRCDPISGHTALYWYRQSLGQGLEFLIYFQGNSAPDKSGLPSDRFSAERTGGSVSTLTIQRTQQEDSAVYLCASSLIPASSYNEQFFGPGTRLTVL.

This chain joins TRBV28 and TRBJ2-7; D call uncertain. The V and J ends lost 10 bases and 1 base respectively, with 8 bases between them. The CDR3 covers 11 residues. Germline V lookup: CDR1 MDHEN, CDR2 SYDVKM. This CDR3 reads CATEVSYEQYF. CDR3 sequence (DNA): TGTGCCACCGAGGTATCCTACGAGCAGTACTTC.

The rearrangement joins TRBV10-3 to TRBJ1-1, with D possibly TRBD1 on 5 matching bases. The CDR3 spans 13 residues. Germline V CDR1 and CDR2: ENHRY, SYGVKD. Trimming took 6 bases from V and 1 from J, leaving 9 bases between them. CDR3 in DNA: TGTGCCATCAGCGGCCAGGGGAACACTGAAGCTTTCTTT. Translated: CAISGQGNTEAFF.

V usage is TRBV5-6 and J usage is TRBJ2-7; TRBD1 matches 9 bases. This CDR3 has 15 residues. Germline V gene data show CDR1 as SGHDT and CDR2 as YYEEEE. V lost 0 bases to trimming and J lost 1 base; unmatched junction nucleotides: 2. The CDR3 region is CASSLVDRGSYEQYF. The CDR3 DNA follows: TGTGCCAGCAGCTTGGTGGACAGGGGATCCTACGAGCAGTACTTC.

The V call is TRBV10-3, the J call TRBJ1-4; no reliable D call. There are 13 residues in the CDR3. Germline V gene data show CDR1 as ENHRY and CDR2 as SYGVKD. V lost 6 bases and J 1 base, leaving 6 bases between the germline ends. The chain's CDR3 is CAIRRGTNEKLFF. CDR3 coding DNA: TGTGCCATCAGGCGGGGAACTAATGAAAAACTGTTTTTT.

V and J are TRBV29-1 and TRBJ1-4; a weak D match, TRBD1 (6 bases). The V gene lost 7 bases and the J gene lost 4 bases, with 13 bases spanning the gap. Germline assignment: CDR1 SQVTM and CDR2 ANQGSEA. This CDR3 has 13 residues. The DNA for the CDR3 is TGCAGCGGAACCCAGGGGTTTAATGAAAAACTGTTTTTT. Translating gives CSGTQGFNEKLFF.

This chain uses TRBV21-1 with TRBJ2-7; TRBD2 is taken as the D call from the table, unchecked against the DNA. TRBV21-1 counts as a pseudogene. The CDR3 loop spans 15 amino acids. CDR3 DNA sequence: TGTGCCAGCATCCTACTAAGTTTCCCCATCTACGAGCAGTACTTC. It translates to CASILLSFPIYEQYF.

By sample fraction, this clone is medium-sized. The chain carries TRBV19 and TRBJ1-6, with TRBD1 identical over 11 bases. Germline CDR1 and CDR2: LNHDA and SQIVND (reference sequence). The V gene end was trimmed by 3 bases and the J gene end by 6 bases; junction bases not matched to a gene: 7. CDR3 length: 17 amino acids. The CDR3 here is CASSIPGQGAFNSPLHF. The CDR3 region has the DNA TGTGCCAGTAGTATCCCTGGACAGGGGGCGTTTAATTCACCCCTCCACTTT. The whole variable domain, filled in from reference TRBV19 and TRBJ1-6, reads DGGITQSPKYLFRKEGQNVTLSCEQNLNHDAMYWYRQDPGQGLRLIYYSQIVNDFQKGDIAEGYSVSREKKESFPLTVTSAQKNPTAFYLCASSIPGQGAFNSPLHFGNGTRLTVT.

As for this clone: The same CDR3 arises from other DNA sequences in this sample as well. CDR3 nucleotide sequence: TGTGCCAGCTCGCCGGGACAGGGGAATACTGAAGCTTTCTTT. Protein product: CASSPGQGNTEAFF. The chain has TRBV18 and TRBJ1-1, with 10 bases aligning to TRBD1. CDR1 and CDR2 from the germline V gene are KGHSH and LQKENI. With V trimmed by 6 bases and J by 5 bases, 6 bases remained unmatched. The CDR3 is made up of 14 amino acids.

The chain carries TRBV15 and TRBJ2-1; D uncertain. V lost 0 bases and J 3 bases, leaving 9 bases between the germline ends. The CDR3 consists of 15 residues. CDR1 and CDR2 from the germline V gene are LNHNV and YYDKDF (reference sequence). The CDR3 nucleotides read TGTGCCACCAGCAGAGATCGAGGAAACTACAATGAGCAGTTCTTC. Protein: CATSRDRGNYNEQFF. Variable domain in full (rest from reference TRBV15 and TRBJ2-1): DAMVIQNPRYQVTQFGKPVTLSCSQTLNHNVMYWYQQKSSQAPKLLFHYYDKDFNNEADTPDNFQSRRPNTSFCFLDIRSPGLGDTAMYLCATSRDRGNYNEQFFGPGTRLTVL.

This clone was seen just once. CDR3 loop: CASSLGEETQYF. In DNA, the CDR3 is TGCGCCAGCAGCTTGGGTGAGGAGACCCAGTACTTC. The chain carries TRBV5-1 and TRBJ2-5; D remains ambiguous. In germline, CDR1 is SGHRS, CDR2 YFSETQ. Trimming left V 0 bases short and J 5 bases short, with 5 bases between. This CDR3 has 12 residues.

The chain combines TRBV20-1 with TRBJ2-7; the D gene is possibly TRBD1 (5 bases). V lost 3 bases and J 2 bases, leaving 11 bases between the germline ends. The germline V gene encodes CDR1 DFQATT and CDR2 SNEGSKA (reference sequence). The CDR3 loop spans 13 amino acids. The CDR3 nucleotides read TGCAGTGCTAGTTTCCAGGGCGCCTACGAGCAGTACTTC. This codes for CSASFQGAYEQYF.

This CDR3 reads CASSLSSGNNEQFF. The CDR3 nucleotides are TGTGCCAGCAGTCTGTCTAGCGGAAACAATGAGCAGTTCTTC. The V and J genes are TRBV6-5 and TRBJ2-1; 7 bases are shared with TRBD2. The CDR3 runs 14 residues. The germline CDR1 and CDR2 sequences are MNHEY and SVGAGI. V was pared by 5 bases and J by 5 bases, with 6 bases of the junction left unmatched.

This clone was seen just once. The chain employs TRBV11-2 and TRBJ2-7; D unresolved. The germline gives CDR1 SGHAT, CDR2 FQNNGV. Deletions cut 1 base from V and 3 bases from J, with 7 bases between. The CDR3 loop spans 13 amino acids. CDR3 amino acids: CASSLARLYEQYF. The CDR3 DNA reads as TGTGCCAGCAGCTTAGCGAGGCTCTACGAGCAGTACTTC. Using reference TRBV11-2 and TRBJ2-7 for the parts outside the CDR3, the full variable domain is EAGVAQSPRYKIIEKRQSVAFWCNPISGHATLYWYQQILGQGPKLLIQFQNNGVVDDSQLPKDRFSAERLKGVDSTLKIQPAKLEDSAVYLCASSLARLYEQYFGPGTRLTVT.

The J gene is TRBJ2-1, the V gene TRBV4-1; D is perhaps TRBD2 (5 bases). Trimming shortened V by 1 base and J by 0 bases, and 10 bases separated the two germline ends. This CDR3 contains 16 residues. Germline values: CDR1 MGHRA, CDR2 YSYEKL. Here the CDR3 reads CASSQARRSSYNEQFF. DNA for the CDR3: TGCGCCAGCAGCCAAGCGAGGAGGAGCTCCTACAATGAGCAGTTCTTC.

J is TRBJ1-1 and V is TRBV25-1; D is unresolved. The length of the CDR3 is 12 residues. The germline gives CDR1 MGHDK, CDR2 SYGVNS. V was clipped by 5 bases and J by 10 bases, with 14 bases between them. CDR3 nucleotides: TGTGCCAGCAGTCTATTATACGGTGGAGCTTTCTTT. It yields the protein CASSLLYGGAFF.